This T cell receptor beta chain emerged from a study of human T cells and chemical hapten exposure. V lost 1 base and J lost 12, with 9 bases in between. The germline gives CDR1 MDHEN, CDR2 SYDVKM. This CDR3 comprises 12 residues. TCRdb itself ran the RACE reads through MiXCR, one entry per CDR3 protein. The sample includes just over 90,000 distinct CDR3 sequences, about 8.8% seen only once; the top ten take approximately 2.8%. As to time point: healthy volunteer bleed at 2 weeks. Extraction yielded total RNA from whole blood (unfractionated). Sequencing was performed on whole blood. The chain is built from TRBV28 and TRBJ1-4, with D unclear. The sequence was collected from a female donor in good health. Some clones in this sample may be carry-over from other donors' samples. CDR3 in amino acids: CASSLSPPELFF. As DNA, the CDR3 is TGTGCCAGCAGTTTATCACCCCCAGAACTGTTTTTT.